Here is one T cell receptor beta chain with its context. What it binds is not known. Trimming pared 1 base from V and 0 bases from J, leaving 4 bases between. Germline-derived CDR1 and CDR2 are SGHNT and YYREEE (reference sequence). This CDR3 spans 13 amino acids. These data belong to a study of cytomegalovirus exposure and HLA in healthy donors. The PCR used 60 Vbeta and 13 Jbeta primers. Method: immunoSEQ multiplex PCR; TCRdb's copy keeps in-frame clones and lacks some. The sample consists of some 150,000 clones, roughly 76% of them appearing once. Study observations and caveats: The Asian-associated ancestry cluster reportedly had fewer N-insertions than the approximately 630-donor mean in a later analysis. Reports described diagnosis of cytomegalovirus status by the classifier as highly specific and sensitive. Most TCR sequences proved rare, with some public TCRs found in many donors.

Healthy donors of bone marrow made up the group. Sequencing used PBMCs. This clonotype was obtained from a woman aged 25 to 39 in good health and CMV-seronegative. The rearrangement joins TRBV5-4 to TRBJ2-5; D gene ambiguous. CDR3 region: CASSLRDQETQYF. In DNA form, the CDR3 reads TGTGCCAGCAGCTTGCGGGACCAAGAGACCCAGTACTTC.